One sample yielded the 14 T cell receptor beta chains listed below, sequenced in a study of tumor and adjacent non-tumor tissue in lung cancer. The library came from three nested PCR rounds adapted from ARM-PCR protocols. Each CDR3 protein gets one entry after TCRdb re-called the multiplex PCR reads with MiXCR. The sample comprises about 120,000 distinct CDR3 sequences, 66% of which are singletons, and about 13% rests with the top ten. This sample's RNA came from whole unsorted tissue. Sequences were obtained from lung tumor tissue. The receptors derive from a man between 25 and 39 years old with non-small cell lung cancer.

About this clonotype: A much larger clone differs by one base, so this may be a read error. V and J are TRBV6-5 and TRBJ1-2; no clear D gene. Per the germline V gene, CDR1 is MNHEY and CDR2 is SVGAGI. CDR3 length: 14 residues. With 0 bases removed from V and 2 bases from J, the gap between germline ends came to 7 bases. CDR3 DNA: TGTGCCAGCAGTTACTCAGGGTCAAACTATGGCTACACCTTC. It translates to CASSYSGSNYGYTF.

As regards this clonotype: The final CDR3 position lacks the conserved phenylalanine or tryptophan, pointing to a likely read error. This chain joins TRBV6-1 and TRBJ2-2; no clear D. From germline, CDR1 is MNHNS and CDR2 SASEGT. The V end lost 5 bases, the J end lost 6 bases, and 10 bases lay between the germline ends. This CDR3 region has 13 residues. CDR3 loop: CASSTQPSGELFY. CDR3 DNA sequence: TGTGCCAGCAGTACCCAACCTTCCGGGGAGCTGTTTTAT.

This clonotype occurred a few times. The V call is TRBV7-8, the J call TRBJ2-7, with TRBD1 matching 7 bases. Trimming removed 5 bases from V and 3 bases from J; junction bases left unmatched: 7. Germline V gene sequence: CDR1 SGHVS, CDR2 FQNEAQ. The CDR3 has 14 residues. CDR3 DNA: TGTGCCAGCAGCCTGGGACAGAATGTCTACGAGCAGTACTTC. Its protein product is CASSLGQNVYEQYF.

Of note for this clonotype: This sequence may be a read error, since a much larger clone differs from it by one base. This chain uses TRBV20-1 with TRBJ2-1; 7 bases are shared with TRBD2. The length of the CDR3 is 15 residues. CDR1 DFQATT and CDR2 SNEGSKA come from the germline V gene (reference sequence). The CDR3: CSARDWTRSYNERFF. CDR3 nucleotides: TGCAGTGCTAGAGATTGGACTAGGTCCTACAATGAGCGGTTCTTC.

Of note for this clonotype: A much bigger clone sits one base away, suggesting this may be a read error. The chain combines TRBV6-6 with TRBJ1-1; TRBD1 matches at 8 bases. Germline CDR1 reads MNHNY; CDR2 reads SVGAGI (reference sequence). J was trimmed by 4 bases and V by 2 bases; bases with no gene match: 3. The CDR3 sequence is 14 residues long. The DNA for the CDR3 is TGTGCCAGCAGTTACAGAGACAGGGGCACTGAAGCTTTCTTT. This gives the protein CASSYRDRGTEAFF.

In the case of this clonotype: No conserved phenylalanine or tryptophan ends this CDR3, so it is likely a read error. The chain joins TRBV24-1 to TRBJ2-5, with 10 bases matching TRBD1. Germline V gene sequence: CDR1 KGHDR, CDR2 SFDVKD. Unmatched junction bases numbered 8, after V lost 5 bases and J lost 3 bases. This CDR3 has 16 amino acids. The CDR3 DNA reads as TGTGCCACCAGTGCCTCCACCGGGACAGGGGAAGAGACCCAGTACATA. Its translation is CATSASTGTGEETQYI.

With regard to this clonotype: The conserved closing phenylalanine or tryptophan is absent in this CDR3, likely reflecting a read error. The rearrangement links TRBV11-2 to TRBJ2-1, with D possibly matching TRBD2 (5 bases). Per germline, CDR1 SGHAT and CDR2 FQNNGV. Trimming shortened V by 8 bases and J by 9 bases, and 14 bases separated the two germline ends. CDR3 length: 12 amino acids. CDR3 in amino acids: CASDLDRGEQFS. The DNA for the CDR3 is TGTGCCAGCGACTTAGATCGGGGTGAGCAGTTCTCC.

As to this clonotype: This may stem from a read error, because a much larger clone lies one nucleotide away. The V gene is TRBV12-3 or TRBV12-4, the J gene TRBJ1-6, with D unclear. This CDR3 region has 14 residues. Trimming stripped 0 bases from V and 7 bases from J, with 7 bases between. The CDR3 region is CASSLAERNSPLHF. The CDR3 DNA follows: TGTGCCAGCAGTTTAGCAGAGCGAAATTCACCCCTCCACTTT.

Comments on this clonotype: Being one base from a much bigger clone, this may be a read error. The chain is built from TRBV6-5 and TRBJ2-7, with D possibly matching TRBD1 (6 bases). This CDR3 is built from 13 residues. Germline CDR1 reads MNHEY; CDR2 reads SVGAGI. In DNA form, the CDR3 reads TGTGCCAGCACCATTATTGGGGGCTACGAGCACTACTTC. Translated: CASTIIGGYEHYF.

This clonotype was seen many times. The chain employs TRBV20-1 and TRBJ2-7; D gene unclear. Germline CDR1 reads DFQATT; CDR2 reads SNEGSKA (reference sequence). The CDR3 is 13 amino acids. Trimming cost V 0 bases and J 0 bases, with 6 bases left between them. The CDR3 coding sequence is TGCAGTGCTAGAGATGGGTACTCCTACGAGCAGTACTTC. Protein product: CSARDGYSYEQYF.

This clonotype was recorded a few times. The germline gene is not matched at one end of the junction; a read error may be the cause. CDR3 DNA: TGTGCCGGCAGCCCCAGCAGGGTACCCTACGAGCAGTACTTC. Residues: CAGSPSRVPYEQYF. The chain carries TRBV7-8 and TRBJ2-7; possibly TRBD1 for D (5 bases). Germline V lookup: CDR1 SGHVS, CDR2 FQNEAQ. This CDR3 is built from 14 residues.

A remark on this clonotype: One end of the junction fails to match germline, which may point to a read error. The chain is built from TRBV11-2 and TRBJ1-1; D ambiguous. Germline assignment: CDR1 SGHAT and CDR2 FQNNGV. This CDR3 is 13 amino acids long. CDR3 amino acids: CASSVDRNTKAFF. CDR3 bases: TGTGCCAGCAGCGTAGATCGAAACACTAAAGCTTTCTTT.

This clonotype was picked up one time. This may stem from a read error, because a much larger clone lies one nucleotide away. The rearrangement uses TRBV29-1 and TRBJ2-2; the D is unclear. CDR1 is SQVTM and CDR2 is ANQGSEA in the germline V gene. V was trimmed by 8 bases and J by 12 bases, leaving 16 bases between them. The CDR3 is 11 amino acids. The CDR3 DNA reads TGCAGCTCCATGGTCCTGGGTCAGCTGTTTTTT. Its protein product is CSSMVLGQLFF.

About this clonotype itself: At one of its ends the junction is not consistent with the germline gene, which may arise from a read error. The rearrangement joins TRBV20-1 to TRBJ2-7, with D maybe TRBD1 (6 bases). The CDR3 totals 12 residues. The germline V gene has CDR1 DFQATT and CDR2 SNEGSKA (reference sequence). In DNA, the CDR3 is TGCAGTGTCTGGACAGCCACCTACGAGCAATACTTC. This sequence encodes CSVWTATYEQYF.